This T cell receptor (beta chain) appears in the sequencing data of a study of blood T cell repertoires in COVID-19. Residents of 24 US areas, aged about 18 to 89 years, made up the participants. Each participant's cohort was designated according to participant-reported clinical history. What the recovered Cohort 3 donors had was two negative PCRs, clearance, or symptom resolution. CDR1 and CDR2 (germline): LNHDA, SQIVND (reference sequence). V lost 7 bases, J lost 4 bases, and 12 bases stayed unmatched. The CDR3 has 16 residues. In the authors' methods: Cell counts per sample came from amplifying reference gene primers. Method: immunoSEQ multiplex PCR; TCRdb's copy keeps in-frame clones and lacks some. Clone size and the V and J calls come from that table; the DNA yielded D and trimming. The data contain about 280,000 clones, around nine tenths of them seen just once; the ten biggest clones take up approximately 6%.

The V call is TRBV19, the J call TRBJ1-3; 8 bases agree with TRBD1. Sequencing was carried out using PBMCs or T cells enriched from blood (not recorded which). The receptor's source is a woman between 40 and 55 years old who had recovered from COVID-19. The DNA for the CDR3 is TGTGCCAGTACCGTGACAGGGGTTGTCTCGGGAAACACCATATATTTT. The encoded protein is CASTVTGVVSGNTIYF.